The 23 T cell receptor beta chains below all came from one sample that was sequenced in a study of cytomegalovirus exposure and HLA in healthy donors. Primers: 60 Vbeta forward and 13 Jbeta reverse. The data were produced by immunoSEQ multiplex PCR, yet TCRdb's version contains in-frame clones alone and is incomplete. The top ten hold around 5.8% of the sample, which has 85,000 to 120,000 clones, 65% to 80% seen once. What was sequenced was PBMCs. All receptors come from a woman between 45 and 60 years old in good health and CMV-seropositive.

This clone was seen a handful of times. This chain links TRBV9 with TRBJ2-2; 11 bases line up with TRBD2. The germline V gene encodes CDR1 SGDLS and CDR2 YYNGEE. The CDR3 spans 16 residues. Trimming took 3 bases from V and 4 from J; bases not matched to a gene: 5. For the CDR3, the DNA is TGTGCCAGCAGCGCCACTAGCGGGGGACTCACCGGGGAGCTGTTTTTT. Protein: CASSATSGGLTGELFF.

The chain combines TRBV11-2 with TRBJ2-3, with a possible D match to TRBD1 (5 bases). CDR1 is SGHAT and CDR2 is FQNNGV in the germline V gene. V was clipped by 1 base and J by 6 bases, with 8 bases between them. This CDR3 spans 13 amino acids. CDR3 nucleotides: TGTGCCAGCAGCTTAGGGACAACCGATACGCAGTATTTT. Protein sequence: CASSLGTTDTQYF.

V usage is TRBV28 and J usage is TRBJ2-2, with D uncertain. Trimming took off 6 bases at V and 9 bases at J, with 14 bases between the two ends. The CDR3 is 13 residues long. CDR1 and CDR2 from the germline V gene are MDHEN and SYDVKM. The CDR3 sequence is CASRSLPLRELFF. The CDR3 nucleotides read TGTGCCAGCAGAAGCCTCCCCCTGAGGGAGCTGTTTTTT.

Only one count was recorded for this clone. The rearrangement joins TRBV9 to TRBJ2-1; 9 bases map to TRBD2. This CDR3 has 17 residues. The J segment lost 4 bases and the V segment lost 3 bases, leaving 11 bases of the junction unmatched. Germline assignment: CDR1 SGDLS and CDR2 YYNGEE. The CDR3 loop is CASSADLSGGPYNEQFF. The CDR3 DNA reads as TGTGCCAGCAGCGCCGATCTTAGCGGGGGTCCGTACAATGAGCAGTTCTTC.

This clone was counted only a few times. The V and J genes are TRBV19 and TRBJ1-5; D ambiguous. CDR3 size: 12 residues. Germline lookup yields CDR1 LNHDA and CDR2 SQIVND (reference sequence). V lost 5 bases and J lost 11, with 13 bases in between. The CDR3 DNA follows: TGTGCCAGTAGTCAGACGCGGGGTGCCCAGCATTTT. It is translated as CASSQTRGAQHF.

This clone was counted a single time. The gene calls are TRBV20-1 and TRBJ2-3, with unresolved D. CDR1 is DFQATT, CDR2 SNEGSKA, per germline (reference sequence). Trimming took 3 bases from V and 7 from J, leaving 8 bases between them. This CDR3 has 11 residues. This chain's CDR3 is CSARATNTQYF. The DNA for the CDR3 is TGCAGTGCTAGGGCAACTAATACGCAGTATTTT.

This clone was counted a single time. CDR3: CASSLMETVLNTEAFF. CDR3 DNA sequence: TGCGCCAGCAGCTTAATGGAGACAGTTTTGAACACTGAAGCTTTCTTT. This chain joins TRBV5-1 and TRBJ1-1; perhaps TRBD1 as D (5 bases). Trimming shortened V by 2 bases and J by 0 bases, and 14 bases separated the two germline ends. Germline V CDR1 and CDR2: SGHRS, YFSETQ. CDR3 length equals 16 residues.

The gene calls are TRBV29-1 and TRBJ2-2, with D perhaps matching TRBD2 (5 bases). This CDR3 contains 16 residues. Germline CDR1 reads SQVTM; CDR2 reads ANQGSEA. V lost 5 bases, J lost 0 bases, and 16 bases lay in between. CDR3 protein: CSVQREGWANTGELFF. The CDR3 DNA reads as TGCAGCGTTCAAAGAGAGGGTTGGGCGAACACCGGGGAGCTGTTTTTT.

This clone was recorded once. V gene TRBV7-2 combines with J gene TRBJ2-7; 9 bases map to TRBD1. With V trimmed by 1 base and J by 3 bases, 1 base remained unmatched. The CDR3 runs 14 residues. The germline V gene encodes CDR1 SGHTA and CDR2 FQGNSA. The CDR3 sequence is CASSLGTGVYEQYF. CDR3 nucleotide sequence: TGTGCCAGCAGCTTAGGGACAGGGGTCTACGAGCAGTACTTC.

The chain recombines TRBV18 with TRBJ1-6; D remains unclear. From germline, CDR1 is KGHSH and CDR2 LQKENI. The CDR3 is 17 residues long. Trimming pared 5 bases from V and 0 bases from J, leaving 14 bases between. CDR3 loop: CASSSGPGGSYNSPLHF. CDR3 DNA sequence: TGTGCCAGCTCATCAGGACCCGGAGGCTCCTATAATTCACCCCTCCACTTT.

The chain links TRBV6-6 to TRBJ1-5; 9 nucleotides line up with TRBD1. CDR1 MNHNY and CDR2 SVGAGI come from the germline V gene (reference sequence). With V trimmed by 4 bases and J by 6 bases, 7 bases remained unmatched. This CDR3 is 15 amino acids long. CDR3 bases: TGTGCCAGCAGTTCTACGACAGGGGGGAGTCAGCCCCAGCATTTT. Encoded protein: CASSSTTGGSQPQHF.

The genes are TRBV7-3 and TRBJ2-2; D unclear. V was shortened by 4 bases and J by 9 bases, with 12 bases between the two germline ends. CDR3 size: 13 residues. CDR1 and CDR2 (germline): SGHTA, FQGTGA. CDR3 DNA sequence: TGTGCCAGCAGCTCAGGATCTAAGCGGGAGCTGTTTTTT. It translates to CASSSGSKRELFF.

The DNA for the CDR3 is TGCGCCAGCAGCCAAGCGGTCGGGGTTAGCAATCAGCCCCAGCATTTT. This codes for CASSQAVGVSNQPQHF. This chain connects TRBV4-3 to TRBJ1-5; no definite D call. The germline V gene encodes CDR1 LGHNA and CDR2 YSLEER. The CDR3 has 16 residues. V lost 1 base, J lost 0 bases, and 10 bases lay in between.

This chain connects TRBV19 to TRBJ2-7; D may be TRBD2 (6 bases). CDR1 and CDR2 from the germline V gene are LNHDA and SQIVND (reference sequence). This CDR3 comprises 14 residues. Trimming removed 3 bases at V and 6 bases at J, with 15 bases between. The CDR3 spells CASSMGGIMFEQYF. The DNA of the CDR3 is TGTGCCAGTAGTATGGGGGGAATAATGTTCGAGCAGTACTTC.

This sequence joins TRBV5-6 and TRBJ1-2, with TRBD1 matching 9 bases. CDR3 length equals 16 residues. V lost 3 bases, J lost 2 bases, and 8 bases stayed unmatched. Germline loops: CDR1 SGHDT, CDR2 YYEEEE. The CDR3 sequence is CASSSAGQGRNYGYTF. The CDR3 coding sequence is TGTGCCAGCAGCTCCGCTGGACAGGGGCGCAACTATGGCTACACCTTC. The variable domain in full, completed from reference TRBV5-6 and TRBJ1-2, reads DAGVTQSPTHLIKTRGQQVTLRCSPKSGHDTVSWYQQALGQGPQFIFQYYEEEERQRGNFPDRFSGHQFPNYSSELNVNALLLGDSALYLCASSSAGQGRNYGYTFGSGTRLTVV.

V usage is TRBV5-1 and J usage is TRBJ2-2; a possible D gene is TRBD1 (6 bases). The V gene lost 4 bases and the J gene lost 0 bases, with 13 bases spanning the gap. This CDR3 is 16 amino acids long. Germline CDR1 reads SGHRS; CDR2 reads YFSETQ. CDR3 amino acids: CASSPRQVPNTGELFF. CDR3 bases: TGCGCCAGCAGCCCGAGACAGGTTCCGAACACCGGGGAGCTGTTTTTT.

The V gene is TRBV6-5, the J gene TRBJ2-3; 11 bases align to TRBD1. The CDR3 sequence is 14 residues long. Trimming removed 5 bases from V and 5 bases from J; junction bases left unmatched: 3. Germline CDR1 is MNHEY and CDR2 is SVGAGI. The CDR3 loop reads CASSGTGGEDTQYF. The CDR3 nucleotides are TGTGCCAGCAGTGGGACAGGGGGAGAAGATACGCAGTATTTT.

The rearrangement links TRBV2 to TRBJ1-1, with unresolved D. Trimming cost V 7 bases and J 0 bases, with 9 bases left between them. Germline assignment: CDR1 SNHLY and CDR2 FYNNEI. The CDR3 totals 13 residues. The CDR3 DNA reads TGTGCCAGCACGGGTGAAATGAACACTGAAGCTTTCTTT. Amino acid sequence: CASTGEMNTEAFF.

This chain links TRBV27 with TRBJ2-7; D call uncertain. Per the germline V gene, CDR1 is MNHEY and CDR2 is SMNVEV (reference sequence). The CDR3 contains 13 residues. Trimming shortened V by 2 bases and J by 3 bases, and 8 bases separated the two germline ends. The DNA for the CDR3 is TGTGCCAGCAGTTTAGGTCGCGTCTACGAGCAGTACTTC. The encoded protein is CASSLGRVYEQYF.

The chain uses TRBV28 and TRBJ1-5; D is perhaps TRBD1 (6 bases). Trimming removed 1 base from V and 4 bases from J, with 11 bases in between. Germline values: CDR1 MDHEN, CDR2 SYDVKM. This CDR3 region has 15 residues. CDR3 protein: CASSLFPGDNQPQHF. For the CDR3, the DNA is TGTGCCAGCAGTTTATTTCCAGGGGATAATCAGCCCCAGCATTTT.

The chain employs TRBV7-8 and TRBJ2-2, with 7 positions matching TRBD1. CDR1 and CDR2 from the germline V gene are SGHVS and FQNEAQ. V trimming: 0 bases; J trimming: 0 bases; junction bases outside the gene matches: 4. The CDR3 loop spans 17 amino acids. CDR3 coding DNA: TGTGCCAGCAGCTTAGCGCGAAGGGGGCCGAACACCGGGGAGCTGTTTTTT. Its translation: CASSLARRGPNTGELFF.

The rearrangement joins TRBV9 to TRBJ2-1, with D perhaps matching TRBD2 (6 bases). Trimming pared 0 bases from V and 2 bases from J, leaving 6 bases between. Germline V gene lookup returns CDR1 SGDLS and CDR2 YYNGEE. The CDR3 sequence is 14 residues long. This CDR3 reads CASSVAGAYNEQFF. DNA of the CDR3: TGTGCCAGCAGCGTAGCGGGGGCCTACAATGAGCAGTTCTTC.

The rearrangement joins TRBV7-9 to TRBJ2-1; 9 nucleotides match TRBD2. Germline trimming cut 0 bases from V and 4 bases from J; bases unmatched to any gene: 7. Germline loops: CDR1 SEHNR, CDR2 FQNEAQ (reference sequence). CDR3 length: 17 amino acids. For the CDR3, the DNA is TGTGCCAGCAGCTTAGCGCCAGCGGGGGGACATTACAATGAGCAGTTCTTC. Encoded protein: CASSLAPAGGHYNEQFF. The full variable domain, completed using reference TRBV7-9 and TRBJ2-1, is DTGVSQNPRHKITKRGQNVTFRCDPISEHNRLYWYRQTLGQGPEFLTYFQNEAQLEKSRLLSDRFSAERPKGSFSTLEIQRTEQGDSAMYLCASSLAPAGGHYNEQFFGPGTRLTVL.